Presented here are 29 T cell receptor beta chains from one specimen sequenced in a study of T cells in Graves' hyperthyroidism and ophthalmopathy. TCR beta CDR3 sequences were amplified from RNA transcripts. The primer set for the first-round RT-PCR of the TCR CDR3 was HTBI. Using its own MiXCR run on the multiplex PCR reads, TCRdb lists one record per CDR3 protein. This sample has around 360,000 distinct CDR3 sequences, with 15% found just once. The sample taken for sequencing was blood. The receptors stem from an older woman with Graves' ophthalmopathy.

This chain connects TRBV20-1 to TRBJ2-3, with D perhaps matching TRBD1 (6 bases). The CDR3 is 12 residues long. Trimming cost V 3 bases and J 4 bases, with 8 bases left between them. Germline V lookup: CDR1 DFQATT, CDR2 SNEGSKA (reference sequence). The CDR3 DNA follows: TGCAGTGCTAGCCAGGGGTCAGATACGCAGTATTTT. Translation gives CSASQGSDTQYF.

This clonotype was detected ten times or more. The chain combines TRBV5-1 with TRBJ2-1; no reliable D call. The V and J ends lost 5 bases and 1 base respectively, with 7 bases between them. CDR1 is SGHRS and CDR2 is YFSETQ in the germline V gene. This CDR3 region has 13 residues. Here the CDR3 DNA reads TGCGCCAGCAGTCATGGATCCTACAATGAGCAGTTCTTC. Its translation: CASSHGSYNEQFF.

In its sample, this clonotype was seen many times. The chain couples TRBV28 to TRBJ2-3, with D possibly matching TRBD1 (5 bases). The V end lost 6 bases, the J end lost 0 bases, and 10 bases lay between the germline ends. The CDR3 contains 14 residues. Looked up from germline, CDR1 is MDHEN and CDR2 is SYDVKM. This CDR3 is CASSATVSTDTQYF. In DNA, the CDR3 is TGTGCCAGCAGCGCGACAGTGAGCACAGATACGCAGTATTTT.

In its sample, this clonotype was seen many times. V gene TRBV20-1 combines with J gene TRBJ2-1; possible D gene TRBD1, 7 bases. From germline, CDR1 is DFQATT and CDR2 SNEGSKA (reference sequence). Between the trimmed V and J ends, which lost 6 bases and 3 bases, there was a span of 18 bases. This CDR3 is built from 15 residues. In nucleotides, the CDR3 is TGCAGTGCCCCCCCCTCCCAGGGGGGCTACAATGAGCAGTTCTTC. Encoded protein: CSAPPSQGGYNEQFF.

The chain employs TRBV7-2 and TRBJ2-2; D is perhaps TRBD1 or TRBD2 (5 bases each). Germline V lookup: CDR1 SGHTA, CDR2 FQGNSA. V was shortened by 3 bases and J by 3 bases, with 11 bases between the two germline ends. This CDR3 contains 15 residues. The CDR3 region is CASSFWGSDTGELFF. The CDR3 DNA is TGTGCCAGCAGCTTTTGGGGGTCGGACACCGGGGAGCTGTTTTTT.

The chain uses TRBV28 and TRBJ2-7, with 11 bases that match TRBD1. Per germline, CDR1 MDHEN and CDR2 SYDVKM. V lost 4 bases, J lost 4 bases, and 21 bases stayed unmatched. The CDR3 contains 20 residues. CDR3 region: CASSSTTGTGGSGSQYEQYF. DNA for the CDR3: TGTGCCAGCAGTTCCACTACCGGGACAGGGGGTAGCGGGAGCCAGTACGAGCAGTACTTC. The whole variable domain, filled in from reference TRBV28 and TRBJ2-7, reads DVKVTQSSRYLVKRTGEKVFLECVQDMDHENMFWYRQDPGLGLRLIYFSYDVKMKEKGDIPEGYSVSREKKERFSLILESASTNQTSMYLCASSSTTGTGGSGSQYEQYFGPGTRLTVT.

The V call is TRBV12-5, the J call TRBJ2-1, with D possibly matching TRBD2 (6 bases). The germline gives CDR1 LGHNT, CDR2 FRNRAP. There are 14 residues in the CDR3. V shed 1 base and J shed 8 bases, with 12 bases lying between them. CDR3 amino acids: CASGLAGSFDEQFF. The CDR3 DNA reads as TGTGCTAGTGGTTTGGCCGGGAGTTTCGATGAGCAGTTCTTC.

This clonotype was observed at least ten times. The chain combines TRBV28 with TRBJ2-7, with D possibly being TRBD2 (7 bases). There are 13 residues in the CDR3. CDR1 and CDR2 (germline): MDHEN, SYDVKM. V was shortened by 7 bases and J by 4 bases, with 14 bases between the two germline ends. CDR3 bases: TGTGCCAGCACTCAAGGGGGGGATTACGAGCAGTACTTC. This translates into CASTQGGDYEQYF.

The sample holds many counts of this clonotype. The CDR3 nucleotides are TGTGCCAGCAGCCACGCAGCGCGGAATGCTGAAGCTTTCTTT. Translated: CASSHAARNAEAFF. The chain combines TRBV3-1 with TRBJ1-1; D uncertain. This CDR3 is 14 amino acids long. Trimming removed 3 bases at V and 6 bases at J, with 14 bases between. Per germline, CDR1 LGHDT and CDR2 YNNKEL (reference sequence).

The rearrangement links TRBV20-1 to TRBJ2-1; maybe TRBD2 (5 bases). Trimming pared 6 bases from V and 7 bases from J, leaving 19 bases between. The CDR3 loop spans 14 amino acids. Germline CDR1 DFQATT, CDR2 SNEGSKA (reference sequence). CDR3 loop: CSAPHLRGRNEQFF. CDR3 bases: TGCAGTGCCCCTCACCTTCGCGGGCGTAATGAGCAGTTCTTC.

This clonotype was detected ten times or more. The CDR3 loop reads CARTEFFRTGELFF. DNA of the CDR3: TGTGCCAGAACGGAATTTTTTCGCACCGGGGAGCTGTTTTTT. The chain employs TRBV11-3 and TRBJ2-2; D remains unclear. Germline CDR1 is SGHNT and CDR2 is YENEEA. V was pared by 9 bases and J by 4 bases, with 15 bases between. The CDR3 runs 14 residues.

The chain has TRBV19 and TRBJ2-1; 9 nucleotides agree with TRBD1. Germline V CDR1 and CDR2: LNHDA, SQIVND (reference sequence). After removal of 6 bases from V and 5 bases from J, the junction contained 11 bases not matched to a gene. The CDR3 totals 16 residues. CDR3 protein: CASSWDRDREDNEQFF. The CDR3 bases are TGTGCCAGTAGCTGGGACCGGGACAGGGAGGACAATGAGCAGTTCTTC.

This clonotype was seen repeatedly, ten times or more. The gene calls are TRBV20-1 and TRBJ2-1; tentatively, D is TRBD1 or TRBD2 (5 bases each). The germline CDR1 and CDR2 sequences are DFQATT and SNEGSKA (reference sequence). With 3 bases removed from V and 7 bases from J, the gap between germline ends came to 25 bases. The CDR3 is 17 residues long. In DNA form, the CDR3 reads TGCAGTGCTAGTGGGGCGTTGGGTAGCGATGGATGGAATGAGCAGTTCTTC. This codes for CSASGALGSDGWNEQFF.

This clonotype occurred many times. V usage is TRBV6-6 and J usage is TRBJ1-2, with D unresolved. Germline V gene sequence: CDR1 MNHNY, CDR2 SVGAGI (reference sequence). The germline V and J ends were trimmed by 0 bases and 7 bases, with 15 bases remaining between them. The CDR3 is 15 residues long. The CDR3 sequence: CASSYSFPTPSGYTF. The CDR3 region has the DNA TGTGCCAGCAGTTACTCCTTCCCGACTCCTAGTGGCTACACCTTC.

The table lists this clonotype with a few counts. The rearrangement joins TRBV3-1 to TRBJ2-2; D is possibly TRBD1 or TRBD2 (5 bases each). The V and J ends lost 6 bases and 5 bases respectively, with 19 bases between them. Germline V gene sequence: CDR1 LGHDT, CDR2 YNNKEL (reference sequence). CDR3 length: 16 amino acids. The CDR3 is CASRAPGRGNTGELFF. The CDR3 nucleotides are TGTGCCAGCAGGGCACCGGGACGGGGAAATACCGGGGAGCTGTTTTTT.

This clonotype was recorded at least ten times. The V call is TRBV20-1, the J call TRBJ2-7; tentatively, D is TRBD1 (5 bases). Germline V gene sequence: CDR1 DFQATT, CDR2 SNEGSKA (reference sequence). The ends were cut back, 3 bases at V and 3 bases at J, with 15 bases in the middle. CDR3 length equals 14 residues. The CDR3 sequence is CSASHLRQNYEQYF. The CDR3 region has the DNA TGCAGTGCTAGTCATCTGCGACAGAACTACGAGCAGTACTTC.

The CDR3 bases are TGTGCCAGCAGCTTGGGCGTGGCGGGAGTAGTAGATACGCAGTATTTT. Protein sequence: CASSLGVAGVVDTQYF. The chain combines TRBV5-8 with TRBJ2-3; 7 bases fit TRBD2. Germline CDR1 is SGHTS and CDR2 is YDEGEE. V gave up 0 bases and J gave up 5 bases; unmatched junction bases: 9. The CDR3 is made up of 16 amino acids. Variable domain in full (rest from reference TRBV5-8 and TRBJ2-3): EAGVTQSPTHLIKTRGQQATLRCSPISGHTSVYWYQQALGLGLQFLLWYDEGEERNRGNFPPRFSGRQFPNYSSELNVNALELEDSALYLCASSLGVAGVVDTQYFGPGTRLTVL.

The table lists this clonotype with many counts. The rearrangement links TRBV7-2 to TRBJ2-1; 9 nucleotides align to TRBD1. Germline assignment: CDR1 SGHTA and CDR2 FQGNSA. V gave up 5 bases and J gave up 8 bases; unmatched junction bases: 10. The CDR3 consists of 15 residues. CDR3 region: CASSLGTGRWDEQFF. CDR3 bases: TGTGCCAGCAGCCTAGGGACAGGGAGGTGGGATGAGCAGTTCTTC.

In its sample, this clonotype was seen many times. This chain connects TRBV28 to TRBJ2-7; maybe TRBD2 (7 bases). Per germline, CDR1 MDHEN and CDR2 SYDVKM. Trimming cost V 6 bases and J 1 base, with 10 bases left between them. The CDR3 has 13 residues. CDR3 loop: CASRAGASYEQYF. The CDR3, as DNA: TGTGCCAGCAGGGCGGGGGCATCCTACGAGCAGTACTTC.

In this sample, this clonotype turned up many times. This rearrangement joins TRBV18 to TRBJ1-2; D remains unclear. V lost 3 bases, J lost 0 bases, and 8 bases lay in between. This CDR3 region has 14 residues. The V gene's germline CDR1 is KGHSH and CDR2 LQKENI. The CDR3: CASSPRSSNYGYTF. DNA of the CDR3: TGTGCCAGCTCACCGAGGAGTTCTAACTATGGCTACACCTTC. The complete variable domain, with remaining parts taken from reference TRBV18 and TRBJ1-2, reads NAGVMQNPRHLVRRRGQEARLRCSPMKGHSHVYWYRQLPEEGLKFMVYLQKENIIDESGMPKERFSAEFPKEGPSILRIQQVVRGDSAAYFCASSPRSSNYGYTFGSGTRLTVV.

This clonotype occurred a few times. The rearrangement links TRBV27 to TRBJ1-2; no firm D call. The CDR3 is 14 amino acids. Germline V CDR1 and CDR2: MNHEY, SMNVEV (reference sequence). Trimming removed 5 bases at V and 1 base at J, with 11 bases between. The CDR3 here is CASSPRRDNYGYTF. The CDR3 region has the DNA TGTGCCAGCAGTCCCCGGCGGGATAACTATGGCTACACCTTC.

The CDR3 sequence is CASSTRRSAGNTIYF. As DNA, the CDR3 is TGTGCCAGTAGTACGCGGCGATCTGCTGGAAACACCATATATTTT. This chain uses TRBV19 with TRBJ1-3, with D unresolved. Germline loops: CDR1 LNHDA, CDR2 SQIVND (reference sequence). The CDR3 is 15 residues long. V was trimmed by 4 bases and J by 2 bases, leaving 12 bases between them.

This clonotype showed up many times. The chain couples TRBV2 to TRBJ1-1; maybe TRBD1 (5 bases). Trimming cost V 8 bases and J 4 bases, with 17 bases left between them. Germline V CDR1 and CDR2: SNHLY, FYNNEI. CDR3 size: 14 residues. Here the CDR3 reads CASSPGTGGTEAFF. In nucleotides, the CDR3 is TGTGCCAGCTCACCAGGCACGGGGGGCACTGAAGCTTTCTTT.

In its sample, this clonotype was seen many times. The rearrangement links TRBV7-9 to TRBJ2-1, with 8 bases aligning to TRBD1. V dropped 1 base and J dropped 9; count of bases not matched to a gene: 11. The CDR3 loop spans 16 amino acids. Looked up from germline, CDR1 is SEHNR and CDR2 is FQNEAQ (reference sequence). The CDR3 loop is CASSLEGETGAVEQFF. The CDR3, as DNA: TGTGCCAGCAGCTTAGAGGGCGAGACAGGGGCGGTTGAGCAGTTCTTC.

The chain combines TRBV20-1 with TRBJ2-1, with TRBD2 matching over 8 bases. Trimming at V came to 6 bases and at J to 7 bases, leaving 8 bases not matched to a gene. Germline V gene sequence: CDR1 DFQATT, CDR2 SNEGSKA (reference sequence). There are 13 residues in the CDR3. CDR3 DNA: TGCAGTGCAAGCCGCGGGAGGATTAATGAGCAGTTCTTC. This codes for CSASRGRINEQFF.

Concerning this clonotype: A read error may produce the germline difference seen at one junction end. This sequence joins TRBV11-2 and TRBJ2-3; perhaps TRBD2 as D (6 bases). Germline assignment: CDR1 SGHAT and CDR2 FQNNGV. CDR3 length equals 15 residues. CDR3 sequence (DNA): TGTGCCAACAGCCTTAGCGTAACTAGCACAGATACACAGTATTTT. Amino acid sequence: CANSLSVTSTDTQYF.

This clonotype was seen many times. V gene TRBV20-1 combines with J gene TRBJ2-3, with 7 bases matching TRBD2. Trimming took 3 bases from V and 4 from J; bases not matched to a gene: 4. Per germline, CDR1 DFQATT and CDR2 SNEGSKA (reference sequence). The CDR3 totals 13 residues. The CDR3 DNA is TGCAGTGCTAGTAGCGGGTTCCCAGATACGCAGTATTTT. Its protein is CSASSGFPDTQYF.

This sequence joins TRBV28 and TRBJ1-3; tentative D call: TRBD1 (5 bases). Trimming removed 8 bases at V and 3 bases at J, with 14 bases between. From germline, CDR1 is MDHEN and CDR2 SYDVKM. This CDR3 is 14 amino acids long. This chain's CDR3 is CASADGAGGNTIYF. For the CDR3, the DNA is TGTGCCAGCGCAGACGGGGCGGGTGGAAACACCATATATTTT.

In this sample, this clonotype turned up many times. The chain has TRBV2 and TRBJ2-7; D possibly corresponds to TRBD1 (6 bases). V lost 6 bases and J lost 6, with 12 bases in between. Per the germline V gene, CDR1 is SNHLY and CDR2 is FYNNEI. The CDR3 extends over 12 amino acids. CDR3 loop: CASRRTEIEQYF. The CDR3 nucleotides read TGTGCCAGCAGAAGGACAGAGATCGAGCAGTACTTC.